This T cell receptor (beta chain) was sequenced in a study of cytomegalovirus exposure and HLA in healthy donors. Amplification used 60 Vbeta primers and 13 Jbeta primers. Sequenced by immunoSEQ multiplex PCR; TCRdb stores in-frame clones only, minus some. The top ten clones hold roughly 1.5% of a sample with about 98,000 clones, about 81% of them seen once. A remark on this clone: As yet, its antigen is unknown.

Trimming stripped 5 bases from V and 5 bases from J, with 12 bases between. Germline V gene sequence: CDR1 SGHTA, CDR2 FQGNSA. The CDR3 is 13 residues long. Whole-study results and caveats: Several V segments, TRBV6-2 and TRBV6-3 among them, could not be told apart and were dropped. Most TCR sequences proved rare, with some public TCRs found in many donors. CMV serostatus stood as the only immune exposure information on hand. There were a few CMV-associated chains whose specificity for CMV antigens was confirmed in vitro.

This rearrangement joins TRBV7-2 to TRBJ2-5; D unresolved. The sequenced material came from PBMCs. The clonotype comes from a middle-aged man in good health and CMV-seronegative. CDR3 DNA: TGTGCCAGCAGCCCCCAGGAATTCGAGACCCAGTACTTC. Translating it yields CASSPQEFETQYF.